The 26 T cell receptor beta chains presented below share a single source sample, sequenced in a study of T cells after yellow fever vaccination (dated by TCRdb to between 2018 and 2020). The method behind the library was 5' RACE. Sequencing was performed on an Illumina HiSeq 2500. Through fastp at Q25 and MiXCR, TCRdb rebuilt clones from the public reads, retaining in-frame beta chains. Every CDR3 protein is listed once, alongside the most common genes and DNA of its rows. The sample profile shows a few hundred thousand distinct CDR3 sequences; around 8.1% of them were found once. Roughly 15% of the sample is in the top ten clones. The treatment or condition label corresponds to: live attenuated yellow fever vaccine strain. The sequencing here drew on PBMCs, taken around 45 days after the first yellow fever vaccination. The receptors were gathered from a man aged 18-30 years who received the YFV17D yellow fever vaccine.

This clonotype was seen more than once but under ten times. The chain combines TRBV25-1 with TRBJ2-2; D is unresolved. V dropped 7 bases and J dropped 3 bases, with 3 bases sitting between them. The CDR3 has 11 amino acids. Germline values: CDR1 MGHDK, CDR2 SYGVNS. CDR3 amino acids: CASTHTGELFF. The CDR3 DNA is TGTGCCAGCACACACACCGGGGAGCTGTTTTTT.

There are a few counts of this clonotype. The gene calls are TRBV5-1 and TRBJ2-1; D is possibly TRBD1 (6 bases). Germline lookup yields CDR1 SGHRS and CDR2 YFSETQ. CDR3 length: 17 residues. V lost 3 bases and J 0 bases, leaving 16 bases between the germline ends. The CDR3 DNA reads TGCGCCAGCAGCTACCGGGACACCTCAAGCTCCTACAATGAGCAGTTCTTC. Protein product: CASSYRDTSSSYNEQFF. The entire variable domain, with the rest obtained from reference TRBV5-1 and TRBJ2-1, is as follows: KAGVTQTPRYLIKTRGQQVTLSCSPISGHRSVSWYQQTPGQGLQFLFEYFSETQRNKGNFPGRFSGRQFSNSRSEMNVSTLELGDSALYLCASSYRDTSSSYNEQFFGPGTRLTVL.

This clonotype appeared many times. V gene TRBV5-1 combines with J gene TRBJ2-1, with unresolved D. The V gene lost 4 bases and the J gene lost 8 bases, with 10 bases spanning the gap. Germline V gene data show CDR1 as SGHRS and CDR2 as YFSETQ. This CDR3 has 12 amino acids. The CDR3 spells CASSGDLDEQFF. Written as DNA, the CDR3 is TGCGCCAGCAGCGGGGATTTAGATGAGCAGTTCTTC.

This clonotype appeared a few times. The rearrangement joins TRBV4-1 to TRBJ2-7, with TRBD2 identical over 7 bases. This CDR3 region has 15 residues. CDR1 is MGHRA and CDR2 is YSYEKL in the germline V gene. The V and J ends lost 6 bases and 4 bases, in that order; junction bases with no gene match: 12. The chain's CDR3 is CASSAQDWGGYEQYF. The CDR3 DNA reads TGCGCCAGCAGTGCTCAAGACTGGGGGGGGTACGAGCAGTACTTC.

This clonotype was picked up many times. This chain uses TRBV28 with TRBJ2-7, with TRBD1 as a possible D gene (5 bases). Trimming removed 6 bases at V and 2 bases at J, with 11 bases between. There are 13 residues in the CDR3. Germline CDR1 is MDHEN and CDR2 is SYDVKM. The DNA for the CDR3 is TGTGCCAGCAGCTGGGGCGGAGCCTACGAGCAGTACGTC. Amino acid sequence: CASSWGGAYEQYV.

The chain recombines TRBV6-2 or TRBV6-3 with TRBJ2-2; 9 positions match TRBD1. Trimming took 8 bases from V and 3 from J; bases not matched to a gene: 7. CDR3 length: 15 residues. Germline assignment: CDR1 MNHEY and CDR2 SVGEGT. The CDR3 protein is CASGQQGAYTGELFF. DNA for the CDR3: TGTGCCAGCGGCCAACAGGGGGCCTACACCGGGGAGCTGTTTTTT.

This chain joins TRBV12-3 or TRBV12-4 and TRBJ2-2; no definite D call. V dropped 4 bases and J dropped 4 bases, with 7 bases sitting between them. The CDR3 sequence is 13 residues long. CDR3: CASSSRPTGELFF. CDR3 in DNA: TGTGCCAGCAGTTCCCGTCCCACCGGGGAGCTGTTTTTT.

A few counts support this clonotype. This rearrangement joins TRBV6-5 to TRBJ1-6; D may be TRBD1 (5 bases). This CDR3 has 16 amino acids. The V end lost 0 bases, the J end lost 10 bases, and 16 bases lay between the germline ends. The germline V gene encodes CDR1 MNHEY and CDR2 SVGAGI. The CDR3 protein is CASSYSRGVWGSPLHF. As DNA, the CDR3 is TGTGCCAGCAGTTACTCGCGGGGGGTTTGGGGATCACCCCTCCACTTT.

This clonotype has more than one count but fewer than ten. The chain carries TRBV5-1 and TRBJ1-1, with a tentative D call TRBD1 (5 bases). The CDR3 has 15 residues. V was clipped by 2 bases and J by 0 bases, with 11 bases between them. Germline V gene sequence: CDR1 SGHRS, CDR2 YFSETQ. The CDR3 nucleotides are TGCGCCAGCAGCTTTCAGGGTACAATGAACACTGAAGCTTTCTTT. This codes for CASSFQGTMNTEAFF.

This clonotype was observed a handful of times. This chain joins TRBV27 and TRBJ2-7, with 8 bases aligning to TRBD2. The CDR3 runs to 13 residues. The V segment lost 3 bases and the J segment 3 bases; nucleotides outside the gene matches: 1. Germline assignment: CDR1 MNHEY and CDR2 SMNVEV (reference sequence). CDR3 region: CASSFAGGYEQYF. The DNA of the CDR3 is TGTGCCAGCAGTTTTGCGGGGGGCTACGAGCAGTACTTC.

The J gene is TRBJ2-3, the V gene TRBV20-1, with D tentatively TRBD1 (5 bases). The V gene lost 7 bases and the J gene lost 1 base, with 9 bases spanning the gap. The CDR3 loop spans 12 amino acids. CDR1 is DFQATT and CDR2 is SNEGSKA in the germline V gene (reference sequence). This CDR3 is CSGQGGTDTQYF. The CDR3 bases are TGCAGTGGGCAGGGCGGCACAGATACGCAGTATTTT.

In its sample, this clonotype was seen a few times. In nucleotides, the CDR3 is TGTGCCAGCAGTGAACAGGTTTCCACTGAAGCTTTCTTT. Residues: CASSEQVSTEAFF. The rearrangement joins TRBV12-3 or TRBV12-4 to TRBJ1-1; D may be TRBD1 (5 bases). This CDR3 has 13 amino acids. Between the trimmed V and J ends, which lost 5 bases and 4 bases, there was a span of 11 bases.

The sample holds a few counts of this clonotype. The chain uses TRBV4-3 and TRBJ2-2, with TRBD1 identical over 10 bases. CDR3 length: 19 residues. Per germline, CDR1 LGHNA and CDR2 YSLEER. The V segment lost 3 bases and the J segment 6 bases; nucleotides outside the gene matches: 16. CDR3 loop: CASSQYPGQGFNYAGELFF. CDR3 sequence (DNA): TGCGCCAGCAGCCAGTATCCGGGACAGGGGTTTAATTACGCCGGGGAGCTGTTTTTT.

The chain's CDR3 is CSDKTGVSTDTQYF. The CDR3 DNA sequence: TGCAGCGACAAGACAGGGGTTAGCACAGATACGCAGTATTTT. This sequence joins TRBV29-1 and TRBJ2-3, with 8 nucleotides matching TRBD1. CDR3 length: 14 residues. Unmatched junction bases numbered 6, after V lost 7 bases and J lost 0 bases. From germline, CDR1 is SQVTM and CDR2 ANQGSEA.

This chain uses TRBV5-5 with TRBJ2-3; D remains ambiguous. The germline gives CDR1 SGHKS, CDR2 YYEKEE (reference sequence). The V gene lost 4 bases and the J gene lost 4 bases, with 19 bases spanning the gap. This CDR3 is built from 16 residues. In nucleotides, the CDR3 is TGTGCCAGCAGCCTTAGGACCCGGAGAGCGTCAGATACGCAGTATTTT. Protein: CASSLRTRRASDTQYF.

This rearrangement joins TRBV4-1 to TRBJ1-5, with D possibly matching TRBD1 (5 bases). V was shortened by 5 bases and J by 9 bases, with 14 bases between the two germline ends. The CDR3 runs 13 residues. Germline V gene sequence: CDR1 MGHRA, CDR2 YSYEKL. The CDR3 sequence: CASSRDRSRPQHF. CDR3 DNA: TGCGCCAGCAGCAGGGACCGATCACGGCCCCAGCATTTT.

This sequence joins TRBV20-1 and TRBJ1-4; D is uncertain. This CDR3 spans 12 amino acids. The germline V and J ends were trimmed by 2 bases and 7 bases, with 8 bases remaining between them. CDR1 and CDR2 from the germline V gene are DFQATT and SNEGSKA (reference sequence). This CDR3 is CSARSAVEKLFF. Written as DNA, the CDR3 is TGCAGTGCTAGAAGTGCGGTTGAAAAACTGTTTTTT.

V gene TRBV14 combines with J gene TRBJ2-7; 16 bases match TRBD2. Trimming took 4 bases from V and 5 from J; bases not matched to a gene: 8. CDR1 SGHDN and CDR2 FVKESK come from the germline V gene. The CDR3 length is 17 residues. In DNA, the CDR3 is TGTGCCAGCAGCCCGGGACTAGCGGGGGGGCTATTCCACGAGCAGTACTTC. Translated, it gives CASSPGLAGGLFHEQYF.

This clonotype was seen only a few times. This rearrangement joins TRBV12-3 or TRBV12-4 to TRBJ1-6; D gene uncertain. Trimming removed 6 bases at V and 5 bases at J, with 11 bases between. The CDR3 runs 14 residues. The CDR3 coding sequence is TGTGCCAGCAGCCCCTCCTGGGATAATTCACCCCTCCACTTT. Translation: CASSPSWDNSPLHF.

This CDR3 reads CASSLDVRAFYGYTF. The CDR3, as DNA: TGTGCCAGCAGCTTAGACGTGAGGGCGTTCTATGGCTACACCTTC. The chain has TRBV7-2 and TRBJ1-2; D unresolved. Trimming stripped 1 base from V and 4 bases from J, with 13 bases between. The germline V gene has CDR1 SGHTA and CDR2 FQGNSA. This CDR3 is built from 15 residues. The full variable domain, completed using reference TRBV7-2 and TRBJ1-2, is GAGVSQSPSNKVTEKGKDVELRCDPISGHTALYWYRQSLGQGLEFLIYFQGNSAPDKSGLPSDRFSAERTGGSVSTLTIQRTQQEDSAVYLCASSLDVRAFYGYTFGSGTRLTVV.

The chain recombines TRBV6-5 with TRBJ2-1; TRBD1 matches at 11 bases. The trim removed 2 bases at V and 7 bases at J, leaving 7 bases unmatched. This CDR3 has 16 residues. CDR1 and CDR2 (germline): MNHEY, SVGAGI. The CDR3 sequence: CASSYQGTGGGNEQFF. CDR3 coding DNA: TGTGCCAGCAGTTACCAGGGGACAGGGGGAGGGAATGAGCAGTTCTTC.

The chain recombines TRBV6-1 with TRBJ2-7, with TRBD1 identical over 7 bases. This CDR3 comprises 16 residues. V shed 4 bases, J shed 2 bases, and the junction held 11 bases outside the gene matches. Germline CDR1 reads MNHNS; CDR2 reads SASEGT. CDR3 DNA: TGTGCCAGCAGTGTCGACAGGGCAGGGCTTACCTACGAGCAGTACTTC. This translates into CASSVDRAGLTYEQYF.

This CDR3 reads CASSQGGSSYEQYV. The CDR3, as DNA: TGTGCCAGCAGCCAAGGGGGGAGCTCCTACGAGCAGTACGTC. The chain uses TRBV7-2 and TRBJ2-7; the D gene could be TRBD1 or TRBD2 (6 bases each). V gave up 5 bases and J gave up 0 bases, with 11 bases separating them. Germline loops: CDR1 SGHTA, CDR2 FQGNSA. CDR3 length: 14 amino acids.

The rearrangement links TRBV5-1 to TRBJ2-5, with TRBD1 as a possible D gene (5 bases). Germline values: CDR1 SGHRS, CDR2 YFSETQ. Trimming left V 0 bases short and J 2 bases short, with 11 bases between. The CDR3 runs 15 residues. CDR3: CASSLGRRGQETQYF. The CDR3 region has the DNA TGCGCCAGCAGCTTGGGTCGAAGGGGACAAGAGACCCAGTACTTC.

In this sample, this clonotype turned up many times. The chain is built from TRBV5-1 and TRBJ2-2; D gene uncertain. Trimming left V 1 base short and J 2 bases short, with 9 bases between. CDR1 is SGHRS and CDR2 is YFSETQ in the germline V gene. This CDR3 contains 15 residues. CDR3 DNA sequence: TGCGCCAGCAGCTTGTCACAGATTAACACCGGGGAGCTGTTTTTT. Protein product: CASSLSQINTGELFF.

CDR3 sequence reads: CATLQGSGNTIYF. In DNA, the CDR3 is TGTGCCACCTTACAGGGGAGTGGAAACACCATATATTTT. The chain joins TRBV7-2 to TRBJ1-3, with 7 bases lining up with TRBD1. Germline V gene sequence: CDR1 SGHTA, CDR2 FQGNSA. After removal of 10 bases from V and 3 bases from J, the junction contained 6 bases not matched to a gene. The CDR3 is made up of 13 amino acids.